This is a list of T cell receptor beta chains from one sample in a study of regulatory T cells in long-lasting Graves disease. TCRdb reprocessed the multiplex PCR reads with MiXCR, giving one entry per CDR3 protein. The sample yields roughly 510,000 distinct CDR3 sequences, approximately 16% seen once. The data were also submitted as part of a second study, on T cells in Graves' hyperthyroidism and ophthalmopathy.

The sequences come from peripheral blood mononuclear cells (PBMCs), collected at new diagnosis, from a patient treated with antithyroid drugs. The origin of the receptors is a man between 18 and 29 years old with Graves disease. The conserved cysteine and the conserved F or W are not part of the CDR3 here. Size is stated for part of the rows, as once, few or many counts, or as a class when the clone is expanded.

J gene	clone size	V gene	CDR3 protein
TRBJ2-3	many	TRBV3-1	ASSQAGGVIATDTQY
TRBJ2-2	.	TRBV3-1	ANTPLPGGLTGELF
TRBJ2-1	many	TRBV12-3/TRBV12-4	ASSEDSHNEQF
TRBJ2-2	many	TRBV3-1	ASSPPAGQGYTGELF
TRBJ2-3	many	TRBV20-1	SARGRGIADTQY
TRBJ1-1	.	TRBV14	ASSHIMDSSQAF
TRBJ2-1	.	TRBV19	ASSSGQVGYNEQF
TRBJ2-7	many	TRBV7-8	ASSLKDRFFGEQY
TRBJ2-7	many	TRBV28	ASSGDSLTYEQY
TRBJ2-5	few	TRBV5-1	ASMEQETQY
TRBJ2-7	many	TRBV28	ASSLGGVDSYEQY
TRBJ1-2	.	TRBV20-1	SAGRGADGYT
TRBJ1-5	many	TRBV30	AWSGDNVNQPQH
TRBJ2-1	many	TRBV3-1	ASSQRSSGRLNEQF
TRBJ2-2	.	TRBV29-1	SVEIAELNTGELF
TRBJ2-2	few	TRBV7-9	ASSLGLSKTGELF
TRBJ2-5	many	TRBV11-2	ASSRGQRQETQY
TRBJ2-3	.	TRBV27	ASSLLGRGLDTQY
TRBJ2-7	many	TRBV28	ASSPPAYEQY
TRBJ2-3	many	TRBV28	ASSAYAEGTDTQY
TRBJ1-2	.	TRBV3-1	ASSQEGTSGSRGYT
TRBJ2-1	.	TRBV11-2	ASSLSSGATNEQF
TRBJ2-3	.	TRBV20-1	SAGQASTDTQY
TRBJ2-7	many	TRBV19	ASSIVNPRAEQY
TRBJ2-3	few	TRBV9	ASSVVSGRAGDTQY
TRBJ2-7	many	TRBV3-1	ASSQDRVGGTYEQY
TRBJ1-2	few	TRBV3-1	ASSQARGEGYT
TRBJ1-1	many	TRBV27	ASSLGVGQDTEAF
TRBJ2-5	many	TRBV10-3	AIRASGGLGETQY
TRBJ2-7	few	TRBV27	ASSPIGRGLEEQY
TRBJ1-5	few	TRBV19	ATQGAVPLISNQPQH
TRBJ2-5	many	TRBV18	ASSPPRGGGQETQY
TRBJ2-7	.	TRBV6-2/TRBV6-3	ASSYSAPSRYEQY
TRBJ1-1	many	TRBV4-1	ASSQDGGPNTEAF
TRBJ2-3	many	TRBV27	ASSTRLAGGGLGDTQY
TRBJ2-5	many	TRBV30	AWSVPRGETQY
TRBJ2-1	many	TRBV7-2	ASSSSWNEQF
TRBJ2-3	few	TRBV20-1	SARDLGVTDTQY